Below are 16 T cell receptor beta chains sequenced from a single sample in a study of blood T cell repertoires in COVID-19. Some clones are missing from TCRdb's copy, which holds only in-frame ones; the method was immunoSEQ multiplex PCR. This sample yields about 61,000 clones, of which about 82% are seen a single time; roughly 5.5% belongs to the top ten. Sample: peripheral blood. These receptors were collected from a man aged 65 to 79 with acute or convalescent COVID-19.

The chain joins TRBV25-1 to TRBJ2-5, with D uncertain. The CDR3 has 12 residues. Germline values: CDR1 MGHDK, CDR2 SYGVNS. The V end was cut by 3 bases, the J end by 0 bases, with 2 bases between. The CDR3 protein is CASSDYQETQYF. The CDR3 nucleotides read TGTGCCAGCAGTGACTACCAAGAGACCCAGTACTTC.

CDR3 loop: CASSFIAGQPQHF. CDR3 nucleotide sequence: TGTGCCAGCAGCTTTATTGCAGGACAGCCCCAGCATTTT. The rearrangement uses TRBV7-3 and TRBJ1-5, with unresolved D. The V end lost 3 bases, the J end lost 7 bases, and 10 bases lay between the germline ends. In germline, CDR1 is SGHTA, CDR2 FQGTGA. The CDR3 is 13 amino acids.

The CDR3 DNA sequence: TGTGCCAGCAGCTTAAACACCCAAGGTGGAGGTTATGAGCAGTTCTTC. Protein: CASSLNTQGGGYEQFF. The rearrangement uses TRBV11-2 and TRBJ2-1, with D perhaps matching TRBD2 (5 bases). The CDR3 loop spans 16 amino acids. Germline V gene sequence: CDR1 SGHAT, CDR2 FQNNGV. V was clipped by 2 bases and J by 8 bases, with 19 bases between them.

The rearrangement joins TRBV10-2 to TRBJ2-1, with D uncertain. Germline V lookup: CDR1 WSHSY, CDR2 SAAADI. Trimming took off 4 bases at V and 0 bases at J, with 4 bases between the two ends. The CDR3 is 13 amino acids. Written as DNA, the CDR3 is TGCGCCAGCAGTGCGGGCTCCTACAATGAGCAGTTCTTC. It yields the protein CASSAGSYNEQFF.

J is TRBJ2-7 and V is TRBV19; TRBD1 is a possible D gene (5 bases). V was trimmed by 3 bases and J by 4 bases, leaving 13 bases between them. The CDR3 runs to 14 residues. CDR1 LNHDA and CDR2 SQIVND come from the germline V gene (reference sequence). CDR3 DNA: TGTGCCAGTAGTATGGGGCAGCCGAAGTACGAGCAGTACTTC. Translating it yields CASSMGQPKYEQYF.

V and J are TRBV9 and TRBJ2-3; 8 bases line up with TRBD2. Per germline, CDR1 SGDLS and CDR2 YYNGEE. The V segment lost 0 bases and the J segment 7 bases; nucleotides outside the gene matches: 4. This CDR3 is 14 amino acids long. This CDR3 is CASSVEASGHTQYF. For the CDR3, the DNA is TGTGCCAGCAGCGTAGAGGCTAGCGGGCATACGCAGTATTTT.

This rearrangement joins TRBV4-1 to TRBJ1-1, with D perhaps TRBD1 (5 bases). The CDR3 contains 15 residues. Germline CDR1 and CDR2: MGHRA and YSYEKL. The germline V and J ends were trimmed by 2 bases and 7 bases, with 17 bases remaining between them. The CDR3 nucleotides read TGCGCCAGCAGCCAACAAACAACAGGACCTTATGAAGCTTTCTTT. Translating gives CASSQQTTGPYEAFF.

A word on this clone: Its ends do not fully match the called genes, so a read error is possible. CDR3 in DNA: TGTGCCAGCAGCTCAACGCAAGGACAATATCTCTTC. Protein sequence: CASSSTQGQYLF. The J gene is TRBJ1-2, the V gene TRBV5-6; D might be TRBD1 (5 bases). Germline CDR1 reads SGHDT; CDR2 reads YYEEEE. The CDR3 extends over 12 amino acids.

The V gene is TRBV10-1, the J gene TRBJ2-1; D is undetermined. The ends were cut back, 4 bases at V and 1 base at J, with 8 bases in the middle. The CDR3 extends over 14 amino acids. Germline-derived CDR1 and CDR2 are WNHNN and SYGVQD (reference sequence). CDR3 sequence (DNA): TGCGCCAGCAGTGGTCCCGGGTCCTACAATGAGCAGTTCTTC. It codes for CASSGPGSYNEQFF.

V usage is TRBV7-8 and J usage is TRBJ1-2; TRBD1 agrees at 9 bases. The CDR3 contains 15 residues. Losses at the gene ends were 5 bases for V and 8 bases for J; bases not matched to a gene: 12. CDR1 is SGHVS, CDR2 FQNEAQ, per germline. CDR3 protein: CASSPPDRGDRGYTF. Written as DNA, the CDR3 is TGTGCCAGCAGCCCACCGGACAGGGGAGACCGGGGCTACACCTTC. The full variable domain, completed using reference TRBV7-8 and TRBJ1-2, is GAGVSQSPRYKVAKRGQDVALRCDPISGHVSLFWYQQALGQGPEFLTYFQNEAQLDKSGLPSDRFFAERPEGSVSTLKIQRTQQEDSAVYLCASSPPDRGDRGYTFGSGTRLTVV.

The chain carries TRBV28 and TRBJ2-5, with 10 bases matching TRBD1. CDR1 is MDHEN, CDR2 SYDVKM, per germline. The CDR3 totals 17 residues. V lost 3 bases, J lost 4 bases, and 11 bases stayed unmatched. Here the CDR3 reads CASSFIGNRDRGETQYF. The DNA for the CDR3 is TGTGCCAGCAGTTTTATCGGTAACCGGGACAGGGGAGAGACCCAGTACTTC.

The chain joins TRBV3-1 (or the pseudogene TRBV3-2) to TRBJ2-3; 8 positions agree with TRBD2. This CDR3 comprises 14 residues. J lost 5 bases, V lost 1 base, and 2 bases had no gene match. In germline, CDR1 is LGHDT, CDR2 YNNKEL (reference sequence). CDR3 in amino acids: CASSQAGGQDTQYF. For the CDR3, the DNA is TGTGCCAGCAGCCAAGCGGGGGGGCAAGATACGCAGTATTTT.

The rearrangement joins TRBV6-1 to TRBJ1-2; maybe TRBD1 (6 bases). The CDR3 covers 14 residues. Deletions cut 1 base from V and 7 bases from J, with 13 bases between. Germline loops: CDR1 MNHNS, CDR2 SASEGT. The DNA of the CDR3 is TGTGCCAGCAGTGAAGACAGGGAAGGGTTTGGCTACACCTTC. Translated: CASSEDREGFGYTF.

The chain recombines TRBV5-1 with TRBJ2-7; the match to TRBD2 covers 9 bases. V lost 1 base to trimming and J lost 6 bases; unmatched junction nucleotides: 14. The CDR3 covers 17 residues. Per the germline V gene, CDR1 is SGHRS and CDR2 is YFSETQ. CDR3 sequence (DNA): TGCGCCAGCAGCTTGTCACAGCGGGGGGTTCCTGGGGGCGAGCAGTACTTC. Protein: CASSLSQRGVPGGEQYF.

The rearrangement uses TRBV9 and TRBJ2-5; 7 nucleotides match TRBD1. Germline-derived CDR1 and CDR2 are SGDLS and YYNGEE. The length of the CDR3 is 15 residues. Trimming at V came to 0 bases and at J to 0 bases, leaving 2 bases not matched to a gene. This CDR3 is CASSVGGQHQETQYF. The DNA for the CDR3 is TGTGCCAGCAGCGTAGGGGGACAGCACCAAGAGACCCAGTACTTC.

The V call is TRBV5-3, the J call TRBJ2-5, with TRBD1 as a possible D gene (6 bases). TRBV5-3 carries the ORF label, with uncertain function. Trimming left V 5 bases short and J 2 bases short, with 16 bases between. The CDR3 covers 15 residues. Here the CDR3 reads CARRFRTATQETQYF. The CDR3 DNA is TGTGCCAGAAGATTCCGGACAGCGACGCAAGAGACCCAGTACTTC.